This paragraph covers one TCR beta chain sequence. Using immunoSEQ multiplex PCR, the repertoire was profiled, and TCRdb retains in-frame clones only, with some absent. The data hold 260,000 or so clones, with approximately 83% observed a single time. J lost 10 bases, V lost 3 bases, and 7 bases had no gene match. Germline loops: CDR1 SGHNT, CDR2 YYREEE (reference sequence). The CDR3 totals 14 residues. The sample is drawn from a study of blood T cell repertoires in COVID-19. Study overall: Specimens from acute and convalescent COVID-19 originated in the United States, Italy and Spain.

All exposed participants met a person with COVID-19 within 2 weeks before entering the study. The gene calls are TRBV5-4 and TRBJ1-6; TRBD1 matches 7 bases. Sequencing used PBMCs or T cells enriched from blood (not recorded which). This TCR was recovered from a woman in her forties who had been exposed to COVID-19. CDR3 sequence: CASSSRDSSSPLHF. For the CDR3, the DNA is TGTGCCAGCAGCTCCCGGGACAGCTCCTCACCCCTCCACTTT.